This TCR beta chain appears in the sequencing data of a study of blood T cell repertoires in COVID-19. Looking at the study overall: The analysed material was cDNA or gDNA that came from T cells, B-cell-depleted T cells, or PBMCs.

The CDR3 has 13 residues. Original data processing: Estimates of nucleated cell counts were drawn from the amplification of reference gene primers. TCRdb's table, derived via immunoSEQ multiplex PCR, lists solely in-frame clones and lacks some. V, J and clone size are those of that table, while D and trimming were read from the DNA. The table lists approximately 20,000 clones, 82% of them singletons. The chain carries TRBV21-1 and TRBJ2-7; the table's D call of TRBD2 was not tested on the DNA. TRBV21-1 is flagged as a pseudogene. Sample: peripheral blood. The TCR originated in a human donor in a cohort sampled during active COVID-19. CDR3 loop: CASSKATAYGQYF. The DNA of the CDR3 is TGTGCCAGCAGCAAAGCGACTGCCTATGGGCAGTACTTC.